The rows below give T cell receptor beta chains drawn from one sample of a study of human T cells and chemical hapten exposure. TCRdb redid the calling of the RACE reads with MiXCR, one entry per CDR3 protein. The profile shows 70,000 to 85,000 distinct CDR3 sequences, over 8.5% of them singletons. Sequenced: whole blood. The origin of the receptors is a male donor in good health. Some clones in this sample may be carry-over from other donors' samples. CDR3s include the opening cysteine and the closing phenylalanine or tryptophan. Fields, in order: V gene, CDR3 protein.

TRBV6-5 CASSYGTGTSFTEAFF
TRBV11-2 CASSLAVEGTDTQYF
TRBV6-5 CASRGVQETQYF
TRBV5-4 CASSSLDREDGYTF
TRBV7-9 CASSFPGGVTDTQYF
TRBV11-2 CASSSLAGGPGQETQYF
TRBV20-1 CSARGLGFGLNSPLHF
TRBV5-4 CATKKEGRTDTQYF
TRBV6-5 CASSHDRYGYTF
TRBV5-1 CASSDGTAGNTIYF
TRBV12-3/TRBV12-4 CASSPRQGYSEAFF
TRBV4-3 CASSLGGGSYNEQFF
TRBV20-1 CSAVRWGTEWNTEAFF
TRBV4-2 CASSQEKGVVGGTDTQYF
TRBV20-1 CSARDRNQGAKEKLFF
TRBV9 CASSPGPLAQSSYEQYF
TRBV7-9 CASSLSGMGDLNTEAFF
TRBV3-1 CASSQDVHEQYF
TRBV5-6 CASSLAGPNTEAFF
TRBV2 CASRPRQGPYEQYF